This T cell receptor (beta chain) was captured in a study of blood T cell repertoires in COVID-19. Study at large: The cDNA or gDNA used as material had been derived from T cells, B-cell-depleted T cells, or PBMCs.

Original methodology: Researchers report that nucleated cell counts were estimated from reference gene primer amplification. The assay was immunoSEQ multiplex PCR, and TCRdb's table has in-frame clones only and misses some. The V and J calls and the clone size are those of that table, but D and trimming were determined from the DNA. Of 150,000 to 200,000 clones listed, over 75% are singletons. Participants were aged roughly 18 to 100 years from 20 to 30 US areas. This CDR3 contains 18 residues. The trim removed 6 bases at V and 2 bases at J, leaving 17 bases unmatched. Germline CDR1 and CDR2: SGHVS and FNYEAQ.

The rearrangement links TRBV7-6 to TRBJ2-7, with TRBD2 matching over 9 bases. Material for sequencing was PBMCs or T cells enriched from blood (not recorded which). This TCR derives from a human donor with acute COVID-19. The donor label of this sample is uncertain. The CDR3 nucleotides are TGTGCCAGCAGTCAACCCTTTCCGGGACTAGCTAGTCCCTACGAGCAGTACTTC. Its translation: CASSQPFPGLASPYEQYF.